The TCR beta chain described here comes from a study of blood T cell repertoires in COVID-19. Study in general: The study drew acute and convalescent COVID-19 samples from the United States, Italy and Spain.

The germline V gene encodes CDR1 MDHEN and CDR2 SYDVKM. This CDR3 has 15 amino acids. Trimming took off 0 bases at V and 1 base at J, with 9 bases between the two ends. Under the authors' procedure: Estimation of nucleated cell counts was performed using reference gene primer amplification. Assay: immunoSEQ multiplex PCR; the TCRdb copy retains only in-frame clones and omits some. V and J calls and clone size are given by that table; D and trimming were obtained from the DNA. The profile shows 150,000 or so clones, around 91% of them singletons. Sample: peripheral blood. This receptor was identified in a woman aged 40-49 years with acute or convalescent COVID-19. The V and J genes are TRBV28 and TRBJ1-1; D perhaps matches TRBD1 (6 bases). The CDR3 here is CASSLWGAGNTEAFF. In DNA, the CDR3 is TGTGCCAGCAGTTTATGGGGGGCGGGGAACACTGAAGCTTTCTTT.